The text below deals with one TCR beta chain. Its antigen is unidentified. The sample is drawn from a study of T cells in women clearing cervical HPV infection. Study in general: Control women cleared a single incident HPV16 infection within 12 months. Study-level results: Each sample's T-cell count was unknown, possibly confounding richness. CIN3+ cases had significantly higher TCR richness than controls; evenness did not differ.

Repertoires were generated with immunoSEQ multiplex PCR, while TCRdb's copy carries only in-frame clones and drops some. Its table records about 40,000 clones. The TCR originated in a woman aged 18 to 75 with a cervical HPV16 infection that either progressed to CIN3+ or cleared (not recorded which). The specimen sequenced was blood buffy coat.

This CDR3 is CSAPSSLLYEQYF. The sequenced part of the CDR3 DNA is TGCAGTGCCCCAAGCTCCCTCCTCTACGAG. The chain has TRBV20-1 and TRBJ2-7; D unclear. Read sequence stops 3 residues before the CDR3 end, and the germline J gene provides the missing end. CDR1 and CDR2 (germline): DFQATT, SNEGSKA (reference sequence). V was trimmed by 6 bases and J by 3 bases, leaving 15 bases between them. This CDR3 contains 13 residues.